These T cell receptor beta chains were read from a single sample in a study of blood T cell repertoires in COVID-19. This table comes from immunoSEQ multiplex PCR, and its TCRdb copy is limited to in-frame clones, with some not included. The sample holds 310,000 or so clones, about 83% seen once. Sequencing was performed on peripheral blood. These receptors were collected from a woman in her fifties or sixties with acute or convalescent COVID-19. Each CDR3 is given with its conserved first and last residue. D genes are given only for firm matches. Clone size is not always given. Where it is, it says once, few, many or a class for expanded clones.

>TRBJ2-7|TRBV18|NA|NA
TGTGCCAGCTCGCAACAGGAGACCTACGAGCAGTACTTC
CASSQQETYEQYF
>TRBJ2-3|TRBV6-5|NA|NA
TGTGCCAGCAGCGAGAGGGATACGCAGTATTTT
CASSERDTQYF
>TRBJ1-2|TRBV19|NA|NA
TGTGCCAGTAGTATGACGGCGGGCTATGGCTACACCTTC
CASSMTAGYGYTF
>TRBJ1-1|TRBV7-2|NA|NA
TGTGCCAGCAGCCGCCAGGGCGGTATGAACACTGAAGCTTTCTTT
CASSRQGGMNTEAFF
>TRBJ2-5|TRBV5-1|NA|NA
TGCGCCAGCAGCTTGGAGGGGCGCCAAGAGACCCAGTACTTC
CASSLEGRQETQYF
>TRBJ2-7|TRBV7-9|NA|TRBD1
TGTGCCAGCAGCCCAGGGGACAGGGAGAGTTTGGGGCAGTACTTC
CASSPGDRESLGQYF
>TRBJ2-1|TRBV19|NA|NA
TGTGCCAGTACTACAGGGTTCGATGAGCAGTTCTTC
CASTTGFDEQFF
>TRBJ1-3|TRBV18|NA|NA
TGTGCCAGCTCACCAACAGGGTTCGGAAACACCATATATTTT
CASSPTGFGNTIYF
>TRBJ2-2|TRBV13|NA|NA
TGTGCCAGCAGCTTAATGGAGGCCGCGCGGACCGGGGAGCTGTTTTTT
CASSLMEAARTGELFF
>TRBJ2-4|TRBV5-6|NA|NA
TGTGCCAGCAGCGTGGGTCTAGCCAAAAACATTCAGTACTTC
CASSVGLAKNIQYF
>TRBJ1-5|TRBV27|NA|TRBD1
TGTGCCAGCAGTTTATCCAGGGGGGCGCCCCAGCATTTT
CASSLSRGAPQHF
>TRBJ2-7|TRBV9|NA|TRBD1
TGTGCCAGCAGCGGTAATCAATTACAGGGGTCCGCCTACGAGCAGTACTTC
CASSGNQLQGSAYEQYF
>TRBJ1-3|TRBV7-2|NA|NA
TGTGCCAGCAGCTTAGCGATCCGGGGTTCTGGAAACACCATATATTTT
CASSLAIRGSGNTIYF
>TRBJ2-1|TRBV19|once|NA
TGTGCCAGTAGCGACAGCTACAATGAGCAGTTCTTC
CASSDSYNEQFF
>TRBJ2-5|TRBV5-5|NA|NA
TGTGCCAGCAGCTTGATGAGGATTCAAGAGACCCAGTACTTC
CASSLMRIQETQYF
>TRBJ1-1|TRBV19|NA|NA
TGTGCCACTACGGACAGACAGAACACTGAAGCTTTCTTT
CATTDRQNTEAFF
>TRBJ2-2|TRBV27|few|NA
TGTGCCAGCAGTTTTAACCACATCACCGGGGAGCTGTTTTTT
CASSFNHITGELFF
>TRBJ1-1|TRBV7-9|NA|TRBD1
TGTGCCAGCAGCTTAACAGGGGGTATCACTGAAGCTTTCTTT
CASSLTGGITEAFF
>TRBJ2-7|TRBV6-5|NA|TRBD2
TGTGCCAGCAGTTATTGGGGATCGGGAGGTAGTAGCGAGCAGTACTTC
CASSYWGSGGSSEQYF
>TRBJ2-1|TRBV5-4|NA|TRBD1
TGTGCCAGCAGCGAATGGACAGGGGCTGAGCAGTTCTTC
CASSEWTGAEQFF
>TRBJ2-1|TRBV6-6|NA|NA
TGTGCCAGCAGTTCCTTTCGGAATGAGCAGTTCTTC
CASSSFRNEQFF
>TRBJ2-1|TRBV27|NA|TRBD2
TGTGCCAGCAGTACCCCGACTAGCGGGAGTCCCCAGCAGTTCTTC
CASSTPTSGSPQQFF
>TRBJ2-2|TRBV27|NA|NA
TGTGCCAGCATAGACAGACCGAACACCGGGGAGCTGTTTTTT
CASIDRPNTGELFF
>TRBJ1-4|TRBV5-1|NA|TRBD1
TGCGCCAGCAGGCCTACCGGGACAGATAATGAAAAACTGTTTTTT
CASRPTGTDNEKLFF
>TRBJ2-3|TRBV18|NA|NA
TGTGCCAGCTCACCCCCGAGCACAGATACGCAGTATTTT
CASSPPSTDTQYF
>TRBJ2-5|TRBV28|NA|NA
TGTGCCAGCCGGCTAGCCAGGGAGACCCAGTACTTC
CASRLARETQYF
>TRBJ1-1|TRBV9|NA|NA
TGTGCCAGCAGCGCATCCCCCCAGAACACTGAAGCTTTCTTT
CASSASPQNTEAFF
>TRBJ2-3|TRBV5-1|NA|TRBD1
TGCGCCAGCAGCCAAATACCCGGGACAGGGGGTACAGATACGCAGTATTTT
CASSQIPGTGGTDTQYF
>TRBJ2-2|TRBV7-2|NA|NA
TGTGCCAGCAGCCTGCTCGGGGGCACCGGGGAGCTGTTTTTT
CASSLLGGTGELFF
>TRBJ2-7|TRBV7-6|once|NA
TGTGCCAGCAGCTTAGCAGAGGGCAGCCTGTACGAGCAGTACTTC
CASSLAEGSLYEQYF
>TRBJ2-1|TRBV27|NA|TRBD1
TGTGCCAGCAGTTGGTCAGGGGGCTACAATGAGCAGTTCTTC
CASSWSGGYNEQFF
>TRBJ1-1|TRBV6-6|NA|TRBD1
TGTGCCAGCAGCCGACAGGGTAGAGACACTGAAGCTTTCTTT
CASSRQGRDTEAFF
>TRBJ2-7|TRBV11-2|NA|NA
TGTGCCAGCAGCTTTGGGCAGGGGTTTTTCTACGAGCAGTACTTC
CASSFGQGFFYEQYF
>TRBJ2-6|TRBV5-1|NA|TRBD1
TGCGCCAGCAGCCCACCAGGGGGTTCTGGGGCCAACGTCCTGACTTTC
CASSPPGGSGANVLTF
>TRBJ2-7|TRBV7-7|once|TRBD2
TGTGCCAGCAGCCTGGGGACTAGCGGGAACGAGCAGTACTTC
CASSLGTSGNEQYF
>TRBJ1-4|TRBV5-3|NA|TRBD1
TGTGCCAGAAGCGCCTGGGACAGGGAGGAAAAACTGTTTTTT
CARSAWDREEKLFF
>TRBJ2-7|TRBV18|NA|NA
TGTGCCAGCTCACCGCGTCAACAGGTCTCCTACGAGCAGTACTTC
CASSPRQQVSYEQYF
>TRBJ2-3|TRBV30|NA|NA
TGTGCCTGGAGTTTCGACGGGAGAAGGACAGATACGCAGTATTTT
CAWSFDGRRTDTQYF
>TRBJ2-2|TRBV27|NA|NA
TGTGCCAGCAGACAGGGGAGGTACCACACCGGGGAGCTGTTTTTT
CASRQGRYHTGELFF
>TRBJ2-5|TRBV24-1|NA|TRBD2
TGTGCCACCAGTCCGGGACTAGCGGGACTCAGGGAGACCCAGTACTTC
CATSPGLAGLRETQYF
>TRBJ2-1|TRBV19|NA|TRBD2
TGTGCCAGTACCCCACGGACTAGCGGGAATCATGAGCAGTTCTTC
CASTPRTSGNHEQFF
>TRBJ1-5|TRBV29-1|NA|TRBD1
TGCAGCGTAGGAGGGGGCGGCAATCAGCCCCAGCATTTT
CSVGGGGNQPQHF
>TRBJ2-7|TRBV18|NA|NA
TGTGCCAGCTCACCCCTGGAGGGCCCCTACGAGCAGTACTTC
CASSPLEGPYEQYF